The 17 T cell receptor beta chains listed next were all sequenced from one sample in a study of T cells in Graves' hyperthyroidism and ophthalmopathy. RNA transcripts were the template for amplifying TCR beta CDR3 regions. Initially, a first-round RT-PCR of the TCR CDR3 employed the HTBI primer set. From the multiplex PCR reads, TCRdb called clonotypes with MiXCR, one entry per CDR3 protein. The repertoire holds around 600,000 distinct CDR3 sequences, with approximately 14% as singletons. The specimen was blood. The receptors were gathered from a woman aged 18-29 years with Graves' ophthalmopathy.

The table lists this clonotype with a count of one. V and J are TRBV19 and TRBJ1-5; 9 bases map to TRBD1. This CDR3 comprises 15 residues. The V and J ends lost 3 bases and 5 bases, in that order; junction bases with no gene match: 5. Per the germline V gene, CDR1 is LNHDA and CDR2 is SQIVND (reference sequence). CDR3 sequence: CASSINRGPHQPQHF. The CDR3 coding sequence is TGTGCCAGTAGTATTAACAGGGGGCCTCATCAGCCCCAGCATTTT. Full variable domain (rest looked up from reference TRBV19 and TRBJ1-5): DGGITQSPKYLFRKEGQNVTLSCEQNLNHDAMYWYRQDPGQGLRLIYYSQIVNDFQKGDIAEGYSVSREKKESFPLTVTSAQKNPTAFYLCASSINRGPHQPQHFGDGTRLSIL.

The chain couples TRBV19 to TRBJ2-7, with 7 bases that match TRBD2. Germline CDR1 and CDR2: LNHDA and SQIVND (reference sequence). The length of the CDR3 is 15 residues. V dropped 3 bases and J dropped 0; count of bases not matched to a gene: 5. The CDR3 spells CASSIWGGSSYEQYF. DNA of the CDR3: TGTGCCAGTAGTATTTGGGGCGGGAGCTCCTACGAGCAGTACTTC.

The sample holds many counts of this clonotype. This chain links TRBV7-9 with TRBJ1-5, with D possibly TRBD1 on 5 matching bases. V was clipped by 1 base and J by 6 bases, with 13 bases between them. The V gene's germline CDR1 is SEHNR and CDR2 FQNEAQ (reference sequence). CDR3 length: 15 amino acids. CDR3 DNA sequence: TGTGCCAGCAGCTTAGAAGGTGGGGGAGGTCAGCCCCAGCATTTT. Its translation: CASSLEGGGGQPQHF.

This clonotype was recorded at least ten times. This chain links TRBV30 with TRBJ2-3; 8 bases align to TRBD2. From germline, CDR1 is GTSNPN and CDR2 SVGIG (reference sequence). This CDR3 has 15 amino acids. V dropped 1 base and J dropped 0; count of bases not matched to a gene: 3. CDR3 amino acids: CAWSGLAGSTDTQYF. For the CDR3, the DNA is TGTGCCTGGAGTGGGCTAGCGGGCAGCACAGATACGCAGTATTTT.

This clonotype has a count of ten or more. This sequence joins TRBV28 and TRBJ1-2; possibly TRBD1 for D (5 bases). The CDR3 runs to 14 residues. The V end was cut by 7 bases, the J end by 1 base, with 13 bases between. Germline lookup yields CDR1 MDHEN and CDR2 SYDVKM. CDR3 DNA sequence: TGTGCCAGCATGTTAGGGGCCATTAACTATGGCTACACCTTC. Amino acid sequence: CASMLGAINYGYTF.

The sample holds many counts of this clonotype. V usage is TRBV2 and J usage is TRBJ2-6; maybe TRBD1 (6 bases). CDR1 is SNHLY, CDR2 FYNNEI, per germline. The CDR3 sequence is 20 residues long. The germline V and J ends were trimmed by 0 bases and 0 bases, with 18 bases remaining between them. The CDR3 DNA is TGTGCCAGCAGTGAAGCGAGGAGGACAGAGAGAAGCTCTGGGGCCAACGTCCTGACTTTC. Its protein product is CASSEARRTERSSGANVLTF.

As for this clonotype: A much larger clone lies one base from this, so it may be a read error. The V gene is TRBV9, the J gene TRBJ1-2; TRBD1 aligns across 7 bases. The CDR3 loop spans 17 amino acids. CDR1 and CDR2 from the germline V gene are SGDLS and YYNGEE. The CDR3 sequence: CASSVDGMTGKNYGHTF. The CDR3 nucleotides read TGTGCCAGCAGCGTCGACGGGATGACAGGGAAGAACTATGGCCACACCTTC.

Of note for this clonotype: This may stem from a read error, because a much larger clone lies one nucleotide away. This sequence joins TRBV27 and TRBJ1-2; D remains ambiguous. This CDR3 contains 15 residues. CDR1 and CDR2 from the germline V gene are MNHEY and SMNVEV (reference sequence). CDR3 region: CASSDLQVPNCGYTF. The CDR3 DNA reads TGTGCCAGCAGTGATCTGCAGGTCCCTAACTGTGGCTACACCTTC.

This clonotype was seen at least ten times. V and J are TRBV10-3 and TRBJ2-7, with D perhaps matching TRBD1 (6 bases). This CDR3 region has 14 residues. Germline V gene data show CDR1 as ENHRY and CDR2 as SYGVKD. The V end lost 6 bases, the J end lost 1 base, and 13 bases lay between the germline ends. The CDR3 nucleotides are TGTGCCATCAGGGACAGCTACCTTTCCTACGAGCAGTACTTC. It encodes CAIRDSYLSYEQYF.

This clonotype was counted many times. The chain uses TRBV3-1 and TRBJ2-5; D remains ambiguous. Germline values: CDR1 LGHDT, CDR2 YNNKEL (reference sequence). The germline V and J ends were trimmed by 1 base and 2 bases, with 11 bases remaining between them. This CDR3 region has 15 residues. The CDR3 here is CASSQGKGVQETQYF. The CDR3 DNA is TGTGCCAGCAGCCAAGGGAAAGGAGTTCAAGAGACCCAGTACTTC.

This clonotype has a handful of counts. The CDR3: CASSFFGGLADTLGFF. The CDR3 DNA reads as TGTGCCAGCAGTTTTTTCGGGGGGCTAGCGGACACCCTGGGGTTCTTC. The chain carries TRBV28 and TRBJ2-1; possibly TRBD2 for D (7 bases). V was clipped by 3 bases and J by 15 bases, with 27 bases between them. The CDR3 extends over 16 amino acids. The germline CDR1 and CDR2 sequences are MDHEN and SYDVKM.

This clonotype was seen many times. This chain uses TRBV7-2 with TRBJ1-2; 11 bases are shared with TRBD1. The CDR3 runs 14 residues. J gave up 4 bases and V 5 bases, and 3 bases lay outside the gene matches. Germline CDR1 and CDR2: SGHTA and FQGNSA. CDR3 protein: CASSGQGASYGYTF. The CDR3 bases are TGTGCCAGCAGCGGACAGGGGGCGAGCTATGGCTACACCTTC.

This clonotype was found many times. The V and J genes are TRBV3-1 and TRBJ1-2; perhaps TRBD1 as D (5 bases). CDR1 and CDR2 (germline): LGHDT, YNNKEL (reference sequence). The CDR3 runs 13 residues. V was pared by 2 bases and J by 9 bases, with 13 bases between. The CDR3 loop is CASSQTGSSSYTF. The CDR3 coding sequence is TGTGCCAGCAGCCAAACAGGTTCTTCGAGCTACACCTTC.

A few counts support this clonotype. The chain has TRBV10-3 and TRBJ1-2, with D perhaps matching TRBD1 (5 bases). V was pared by 7 bases and J by 8 bases, with 14 bases between. CDR1 ENHRY and CDR2 SYGVKD come from the germline V gene. CDR3 length: 12 amino acids. The CDR3 protein is CAITQASEGYTF. The CDR3 DNA reads TGTGCCATCACACAGGCTTCTGAGGGCTACACCTTC.

This clonotype was recorded at least ten times. J is TRBJ2-3 and V is TRBV7-9; D might be TRBD1 (6 bases). The CDR3 totals 15 residues. V lost 7 bases and J lost 2, with 16 bases in between. The germline gives CDR1 SEHNR, CDR2 FQNEAQ (reference sequence). DNA of the CDR3: TGTGCCAGCACAGGGGCTAGTCTTTCCACAGATACGCAGTATTTT. Translated, it gives CASTGASLSTDTQYF.

This clonotype was observed a handful of times. The chain recombines TRBV12-3 or TRBV12-4 with TRBJ1-2; TRBD1 agrees at 10 bases. V lost 7 bases, J lost 5 bases, and 4 bases stayed unmatched. The CDR3 consists of 13 residues. The CDR3 is CASKTGGTYGYTF. The CDR3 DNA reads TGTGCCAGCAAGACAGGGGGCACTTATGGCTACACCTTC.

In this sample, this clonotype turned up many times. The gene calls are TRBV28 and TRBJ1-1; tentatively, D is TRBD1 (5 bases). The germline CDR1 and CDR2 sequences are MDHEN and SYDVKM. V shed 11 bases and J shed 0 bases, with 13 bases lying between them. The CDR3 has 13 residues. The CDR3 spells CAGGVGVNTEAFF. The CDR3 nucleotides are TGTGCCGGCGGGGTGGGGGTGAACACTGAAGCTTTCTTT.